The 27 T cell receptor beta chains below were found in one sample sequenced in a study of T cells in localized non-small cell lung cancer (dated by TCRdb to between 2020 and 2021). Receptors were amplified or captured by the immunoSEQ multiplex PCR assay. As stored in TCRdb, this immuneACCESS dataset retains in-frame rearrangements with V and J assigned. A fraction of the clones does not appear; measured against another copy, unresolved V genes explain less than half of the discrepancy, and the remainder lacks a known reason. Recorded for this sample are roughly 30,000 clones; approximately 83% of them occurred a single time. The top ten hold approximately 5.4% of the sample. The sample in question was peripheral blood mononuclear cells, obtained before any cancer treatment. Receptor source: a man aged 35 to 69 with stage III lung adenocarcinoma.

This chain joins TRBV11-1 and TRBJ2-5, with 7 nucleotides matching TRBD1. There are 16 residues in the CDR3. The germline V gene has CDR1 SGHAT and CDR2 FQDESV (reference sequence). The V segment lost 2 bases and the J segment 0 bases; nucleotides outside the gene matches: 6. CDR3 residues: CASSLRTGRYQETQYF. Here the CDR3 DNA reads TGTGCCAGCAGCTTACGGACAGGCAGGTACCAAGAGACCCAGTACTTC.

The table lists this clone with a count of one. This chain joins TRBV11-3 and TRBJ1-3; TRBD1 might be the D (5 bases). Germline V gene lookup returns CDR1 SGHNT and CDR2 YENEEA. The CDR3 is made up of 14 amino acids. The germline V and J ends were trimmed by 4 bases and 2 bases, with 9 bases remaining between them. The CDR3 DNA follows: TGTGCCAGCAGCTCAGGGATCGCTGGAAACACCATATATTTT. Translating gives CASSSGIAGNTIYF.

The chain is built from TRBV10-3 and TRBJ2-5, with D unclear. Germline CDR1 is ENHRY and CDR2 is SYGVKD. Trimming pared 4 bases from V and 3 bases from J, leaving 18 bases between. This CDR3 has 16 residues. CDR3 sequence: CAISGAGPSVEETQYF. The CDR3 region has the DNA TGTGCCATCAGTGGAGCCGGACCCTCGGTGGAAGAGACCCAGTACTTC.

The chain couples TRBV19 to TRBJ1-2, with no clear D. CDR1 and CDR2 (germline): LNHDA, SQIVND (reference sequence). Trimming removed 1 base from V and 1 base from J, with 10 bases in between. The CDR3 is 15 residues long. In DNA form, the CDR3 reads TGTGCCAGTAGTATAGGGATGTTGGTTAACTATGGCTACACCTTC. It is translated as CASSIGMLVNYGYTF.

CDR3 sequence: CASSPRGKRGWHEQFF. The CDR3 DNA follows: TGTGCCAGTAGCCCTCGGGGGAAGCGGGGGTGGCATGAGCAGTTCTTC. The genes are TRBV19 and TRBJ2-1; 8 bases agree with TRBD2. Looked up from germline, CDR1 is LNHDA and CDR2 is SQIVND (reference sequence). There are 16 residues in the CDR3. Trimming took 6 bases from V and 8 from J; bases not matched to a gene: 15.

The chain couples TRBV19 to TRBJ2-3; 12 bases map to TRBD2. The length of the CDR3 is 14 residues. Trimming at V came to 4 bases and at J to 5 bases, leaving 1 base not matched to a gene. CDR1 and CDR2 (germline): LNHDA, SQIVND (reference sequence). The CDR3 protein is CASSKLAGGDTQYF. The CDR3 nucleotides read TGTGCCAGTAGTAAACTAGCGGGGGGAGATACGCAGTATTTT.

This rearrangement joins TRBV11-2 to TRBJ1-2; unclear D gene. The CDR3 contains 13 residues. V shed 0 bases and J shed 5 bases, with 7 bases lying between them. Germline CDR1 SGHAT, CDR2 FQNNGV. The CDR3 bases are TGTGCCAGCAGCTTAGATCCAACTTATGGCTACACCTTC. Amino acids: CASSLDPTYGYTF.

The rearrangement uses TRBV27 and TRBJ2-2; D not resolved. The germline CDR1 and CDR2 sequences are MNHEY and SMNVEV (reference sequence). V dropped 3 bases and J dropped 2 bases, with 7 bases sitting between them. The CDR3 is 14 residues long. The CDR3 DNA sequence: TGTGCCAGCAGTTTTGCCCAAAACACCGGGGAGCTGTTTTTT. Encoded protein: CASSFAQNTGELFF.

This clone showed up just once. The chain employs TRBV28 and TRBJ2-5, with D uncertain. Germline V gene lookup returns CDR1 MDHEN and CDR2 SYDVKM. V gave up 1 base and J gave up 4 bases, with 10 bases separating them. The CDR3 is 14 residues long. CDR3 region: CASSLSPLSETQYF. In DNA, the CDR3 is TGTGCCAGCAGTTTATCCCCATTATCAGAGACCCAGTACTTC. Full variable domain (remainder filled in from reference TRBV28 and TRBJ2-5): DVKVTQSSRYLVKRTGEKVFLECVQDMDHENMFWYRQDPGLGLRLIYFSYDVKMKEKGDIPEGYSVSREKKERFSLILESASTNQTSMYLCASSLSPLSETQYFGPGTRLLVL.

This clone was recorded once. This chain connects TRBV5-1 to TRBJ2-3; D is unclear. Germline assignment: CDR1 SGHRS and CDR2 YFSETQ. The CDR3 has 16 amino acids. V was pared by 4 bases and J by 5 bases, with 20 bases between. Written as DNA, the CDR3 is TGCGCCAGCAGCCCCGATCGACCTTCAGCAAGAGATACGCAGTATTTT. Translation gives CASSPDRPSARDTQYF.

This clone was observed a few times. This sequence joins TRBV5-5 and TRBJ1-1; 7 bases are a match to TRBD1. The CDR3 sequence is 13 residues long. The germline gives CDR1 SGHKS, CDR2 YYEKEE (reference sequence). V gave up 4 bases and J gave up 11 bases; unmatched junction bases: 11. CDR3 nucleotide sequence: TGTGCCAGCAGCCCCAGGACAGGTGGTTGGGCTTTCTTT. As protein: CASSPRTGGWAFF.

The CDR3 loop is CASSGNRSYGYTF. The CDR3 DNA reads TGTGCCAGCAGCGGCAACAGGTCCTATGGCTACACCTTC. The chain employs TRBV9 and TRBJ1-2, with D tentatively TRBD1 (5 bases). Trimming removed 3 bases from V and 4 bases from J, with 10 bases in between. Germline V gives CDR1 SGDLS, CDR2 YYNGEE. The CDR3 spans 13 residues.

This clone occurred a few times. The rearrangement links TRBV7-8 to TRBJ1-4; TRBD1 matches 10 bases. The germline gives CDR1 SGHVS, CDR2 FQNEAQ. The CDR3 is 15 residues long. Trimming removed 6 bases from V and 8 bases from J; junction bases left unmatched: 9. The CDR3 coding sequence is TGTGCCAGCAGTTCCCAGACAGGGGGCGGCGAAAAACTGTTTTTT. Translating it yields CASSSQTGGGEKLFF.

The rearrangement uses TRBV6-1 and TRBJ1-3, with D maybe TRBD1 (6 bases). The CDR3 loop spans 14 amino acids. V lost 5 bases and J 4 bases, leaving 12 bases between the germline ends. Looked up from germline, CDR1 is MNHNS and CDR2 is SASEGT. CDR3 sequence: CASSLTGIGNTIYF. The CDR3 nucleotides are TGTGCCAGCAGTTTAACAGGGATAGGAAACACCATATATTTT.

This rearrangement joins TRBV10-3 to TRBJ1-1, with a weak D call TRBD1 (5 bases). CDR3 length: 14 amino acids. Trimming stripped 7 bases from V and 1 base from J, with 13 bases between. Germline V gives CDR1 ENHRY, CDR2 SYGVKD. The CDR3 spells CAITRGTANTEAFF. The CDR3 DNA follows: TGTGCCATCACTAGAGGGACGGCGAACACTGAAGCTTTCTTT.

The rearrangement joins TRBV6-6 to TRBJ1-2, with D uncertain. Germline CDR1 reads MNHNY; CDR2 reads SVGAGI (reference sequence). V lost 7 bases and J lost 3, with 18 bases in between. This CDR3 region has 15 residues. The CDR3 DNA sequence: TGTGCCAGCACCTCCGTCGGGATCTGGGACTATGGCTACACCTTC. Its protein product is CASTSVGIWDYGYTF.

This CDR3 is CASSFSGQGYGYTF. The CDR3 DNA follows: TGTGCCAGCAGTTTTTCAGGACAGGGATATGGCTACACCTTC. The rearrangement uses TRBV28 and TRBJ1-2; the match to TRBD1 covers 8 bases. Per germline, CDR1 MDHEN and CDR2 SYDVKM. V lost 3 bases and J lost 5; bases outside the gene matches: 5. This CDR3 spans 14 amino acids.

The J gene is TRBJ1-5, the V gene TRBV5-1, with D perhaps TRBD1 (5 bases). Germline CDR1 is SGHRS and CDR2 is YFSETQ. The CDR3 is 16 amino acids. V was clipped by 1 base and J by 2 bases, with 13 bases between them. CDR3 residues: CASSLWGGAGNQPQHF. The CDR3 bases are TGCGCCAGCAGCTTGTGGGGGGGTGCTGGCAATCAGCCCCAGCATTTT. Looking up the rest from reference TRBV5-1 and TRBJ1-5 gives the full variable domain: KAGVTQTPRYLIKTRGQQVTLSCSPISGHRSVSWYQQTPGQGLQFLFEYFSETQRNKGNFPGRFSGRQFSNSRSEMNVSTLELGDSALYLCASSLWGGAGNQPQHFGDGTRLSIL.

V is TRBV6-5 and J is TRBJ2-4, with D possibly matching TRBD2 (5 bases). The germline V gene has CDR1 MNHEY and CDR2 SVGAGI. There are 16 residues in the CDR3. Trimming removed 3 bases from V and 8 bases from J, with 20 bases in between. The CDR3 DNA follows: TGTGCCAGCAGTTATTCTCCACTAGGACCCTCCCACATTCAGTACTTC. Translation gives CASSYSPLGPSHIQYF.

This clone was found once. The V gene is TRBV28, the J gene TRBJ2-7, with D perhaps given as TRBD1 or TRBD2 (5 bases each). V was shortened by 2 bases and J by 8 bases, with 16 bases between the two germline ends. The CDR3 contains 14 residues. Germline lookup yields CDR1 MDHEN and CDR2 SYDVKM. Written as DNA, the CDR3 is TGTGCCAGCAGTTTAGGGCAGGGAGCTTTAAAGCAGTACTTC. Translated: CASSLGQGALKQYF.

This rearrangement joins TRBV28 to TRBJ1-2; no definite D call. Trimming shortened V by 4 bases and J by 4 bases, and 4 bases separated the two germline ends. The CDR3 runs to 11 residues. Germline V gene lookup returns CDR1 MDHEN and CDR2 SYDVKM. The CDR3 DNA sequence: TGTGCCAGCAGTTACGGCTATGGCTACACCTTC. Residues: CASSYGYGYTF.

The rearrangement joins TRBV7-9 to TRBJ1-4; 7 positions match TRBD1. This CDR3 is built from 11 residues. CDR1 and CDR2 (germline): SEHNR, FQNEAQ (reference sequence). V lost 5 bases to trimming and J lost 12 bases; unmatched junction nucleotides: 3. The CDR3 nucleotides read TGTGCCAGCAGCCGACAGGGCCAACTGTTTTTT. It translates to CASSRQGQLFF. Variable domain in full (rest from reference TRBV7-9 and TRBJ1-4): DTGVSQNPRHKITKRGQNVTFRCDPISEHNRLYWYRQTLGQGPEFLTYFQNEAQLEKSRLLSDRFSAERPKGSFSTLEIQRTEQGDSAMYLCASSRQGQLFFGSGTQLSVL.

The J gene is TRBJ1-5, the V gene TRBV5-5, with D perhaps matching TRBD1 (6 bases). The CDR3 is 15 residues long. Trimming removed 5 bases from V and 6 bases from J, with 18 bases in between. Germline values: CDR1 SGHKS, CDR2 YYEKEE (reference sequence). The CDR3 region is CASSNVDSTTQPQHF. CDR3 sequence (DNA): TGTGCCAGCAGTAACGTGGACAGTACTACTCAGCCCCAGCATTTT.

This clone was counted only a few times. The chain couples TRBV30 to TRBJ1-5; 8 bases match TRBD1. From germline, CDR1 is GTSNPN and CDR2 SVGIG (reference sequence). This CDR3 has 13 amino acids. The V and J ends lost 5 bases and 6 bases, in that order; junction bases with no gene match: 6. The CDR3 is CAWGHRGGQPQHF. DNA of the CDR3: TGTGCCTGGGGTCACAGGGGGGGTCAGCCCCAGCATTTT.

By proportion, this clone is medium-sized (0.01 to 0.1%). The chain has TRBV19 and TRBJ2-4; D is unclear. CDR1 is LNHDA, CDR2 SQIVND, per germline (reference sequence). Trimming cost V 7 bases and J 0 bases, with 13 bases left between them. The CDR3 extends over 15 amino acids. The CDR3 DNA sequence: TGTGCCAGTACCCCCAGCACCCTAGCCAAAAACATTCAGTACTTC. As protein: CASTPSTLAKNIQYF.

This chain connects TRBV5-6 to TRBJ1-3; D is unclear. Germline-derived CDR1 and CDR2 are SGHDT and YYEEEE. Trimming shortened V by 6 bases and J by 1 base, and 11 bases separated the two germline ends. CDR3 length: 14 residues. CDR3 nucleotide sequence: TGTGCCAGCACTTTGCTAGGGTCTGGAAACACCATATATTTT. Its translation is CASTLLGSGNTIYF.

In its sample, this clone was seen a few times. V usage is TRBV9 and J usage is TRBJ2-2; tentatively, D is TRBD1 (6 bases). Germline lookup yields CDR1 SGDLS and CDR2 YYNGEE. The CDR3 spans 14 residues. Trimming left V 1 base short and J 3 bases short, with 7 bases between. The CDR3 loop is CASSVSGDTGELFF. The CDR3 DNA reads as TGTGCCAGCAGCGTATCAGGGGACACCGGGGAGCTGTTTTTT.